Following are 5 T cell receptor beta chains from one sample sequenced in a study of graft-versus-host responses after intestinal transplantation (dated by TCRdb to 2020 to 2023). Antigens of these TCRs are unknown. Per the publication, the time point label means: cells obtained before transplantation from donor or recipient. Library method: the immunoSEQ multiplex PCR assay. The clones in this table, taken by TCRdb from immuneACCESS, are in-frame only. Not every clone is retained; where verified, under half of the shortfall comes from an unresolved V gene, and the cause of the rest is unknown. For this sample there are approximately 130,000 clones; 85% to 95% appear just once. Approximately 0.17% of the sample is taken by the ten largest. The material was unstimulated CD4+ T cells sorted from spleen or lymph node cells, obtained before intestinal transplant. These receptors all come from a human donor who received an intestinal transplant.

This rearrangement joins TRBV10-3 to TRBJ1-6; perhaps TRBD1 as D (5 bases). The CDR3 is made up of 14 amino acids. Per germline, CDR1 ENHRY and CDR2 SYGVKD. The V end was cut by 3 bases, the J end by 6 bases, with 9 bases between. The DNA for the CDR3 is TGTGCCATCAGTGACAGGGCCTCTAATTCACCCCTCCACTTT. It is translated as CAISDRASNSPLHF.

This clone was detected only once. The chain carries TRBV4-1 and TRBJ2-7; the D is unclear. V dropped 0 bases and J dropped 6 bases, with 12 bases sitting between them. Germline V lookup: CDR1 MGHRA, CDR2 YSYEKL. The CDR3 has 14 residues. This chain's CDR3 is CASSQDLRPVEQYF. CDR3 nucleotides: TGCGCCAGCAGCCAAGATTTGCGGCCGGTCGAGCAGTACTTC.

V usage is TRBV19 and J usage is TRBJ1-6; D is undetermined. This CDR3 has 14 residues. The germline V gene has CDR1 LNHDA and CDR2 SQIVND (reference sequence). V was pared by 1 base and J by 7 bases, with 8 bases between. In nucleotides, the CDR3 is TGTGCCAGTAGTATAGGGCACGCCAATTCACCCCTCCACTTT. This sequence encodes CASSIGHANSPLHF. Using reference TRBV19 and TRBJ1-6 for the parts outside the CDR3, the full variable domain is DGGITQSPKYLFRKEGQNVTLSCEQNLNHDAMYWYRQDPGQGLRLIYYSQIVNDFQKGDIAEGYSVSREKKESFPLTVTSAQKNPTAFYLCASSIGHANSPLHFGNGTRLTVT.

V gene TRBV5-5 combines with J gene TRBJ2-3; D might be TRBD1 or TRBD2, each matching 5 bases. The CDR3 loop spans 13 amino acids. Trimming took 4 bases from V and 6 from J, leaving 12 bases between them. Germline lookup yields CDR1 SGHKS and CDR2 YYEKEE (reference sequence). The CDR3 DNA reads TGTGCCAGCAGCCTTCAGGGAGAGGATACGCAGTATTTT. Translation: CASSLQGEDTQYF.

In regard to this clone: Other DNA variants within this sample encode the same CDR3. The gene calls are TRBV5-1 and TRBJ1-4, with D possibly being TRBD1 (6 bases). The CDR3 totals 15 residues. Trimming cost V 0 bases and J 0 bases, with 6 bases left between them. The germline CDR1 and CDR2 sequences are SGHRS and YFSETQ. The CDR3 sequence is CASSLGQATNEKLFF. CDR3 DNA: TGCGCCAGCAGCTTGGGACAGGCAACTAATGAAAAACTGTTTTTT.